These T cell receptor beta chains were read from a single sample in a study of blood T cell repertoires in COVID-19. The table came from immunoSEQ multiplex PCR; TCRdb's copy has only in-frame clones and leaves some out. Among roughly 290,000 clones listed, 70% to 90% were seen once. The sequencing sample was made of PBMCs or T cells enriched from blood (not recorded which). Receptors originate from a man aged 30 to 45 who had recovered from COVID-19. Each CDR3 is given with its conserved first and last residue. A D gene is named only where the DNA matches it firmly.

NA	TRBV7-2	TRBJ2-2	CASSPQRAGELFF	TGTGCCAGCAGCCCTCAGCGGGCCGGGGAGCTGTTTTTT
TRBD1	TRBV9	TRBJ1-5	CASSESGQGRQPQHF	TGTGCCAGCAGCGAATCGGGACAGGGACGGCAGCCCCAGCATTTT
TRBD2	TRBV7-2	TRBJ2-2	CASSPAGAPNTGELFF	TGTGCCAGCAGCCCCGCGGGAGCGCCGAACACCGGGGAGCTGTTTTTT
NA	TRBV18	TRBJ1-1	CASSPPEGWYRNTEAFF	TGTGCCAGCTCACCACCTGAAGGATGGTACAGGAACACTGAAGCTTTCTTT
TRBD2	TRBV5-4	TRBJ2-3	CASSLRLAGGSTDTQYF	TGTGCCAGCAGCTTGAGGCTGGCGGGGGGAAGCACAGATACGCAGTATTTT
NA	TRBV10-3	TRBJ1-1	CATGGQNTEAFF	TGTGCCACCGGGGGGCAGAACACTGAAGCTTTCTTT
TRBD1	TRBV5-1	TRBJ2-5	CASSLATGGETQYF	TGCGCCAGCAGCTTGGCGACAGGGGGAGAGACCCAGTACTTC
TRBD1	TRBV5-4	TRBJ1-1	CASSPGTGPEAFF	TGTGCCAGCAGCCCCGGGACAGGGCCTGAAGCTTTCTTT
NA	TRBV6-1	TRBJ1-6	CASSEFYRPSYNSPLHF	TGTGCCAGCAGTGAATTTTACAGACCATCCTATAATTCACCCCTCCACTTT
TRBD1	TRBV2	TRBJ1-6	CASTYTGVNSPLHF	TGTGCCAGCACCTACACAGGGGTAAATTCACCCCTCCACTTT
NA	TRBV9	TRBJ2-7	CASSVSPSYEQYF	TGTGCCAGCAGCGTATCCCCATCCTACGAGCAGTACTTC
NA	TRBV19	TRBJ1-3	CASTKQGLGNTIYF	TGTGCCAGTACCAAGCAGGGCCTTGGAAACACCATATATTTT
NA	TRBV7-2	TRBJ1-1	CASSLIRQDTEAFF	TGTGCCAGCAGCTTAATTAGGCAGGACACTGAAGCTTTCTTT
TRBD1	TRBV6-4	TRBJ2-1	CASSAVPGQGLNEQFF	TGTGCCAGCAGTGCCGTACCGGGACAGGGCCTGAATGAGCAGTTCTTC
NA	TRBV2	TRBJ1-2	CASSDSYGYTF	TGTGCCAGCAGCGACAGCTATGGCTACACCTTC
NA	TRBV5-1	TRBJ2-2	CASSLYGGVGELFF	TGCGCCAGCAGCTTGTATGGGGGCGTCGGGGAGCTGTTTTTT
TRBD1	TRBV11-3	TRBJ1-1	CASSLRSGTVNTEAFF	TGTGCCAGCAGCTTACGTTCCGGGACAGTCAACACTGAAGCTTTCTTT
TRBD1	TRBV5-1	TRBJ1-1	CASSGGTASLLNTEAFF	TGCGCCAGCAGCGGGGGGACAGCCAGCCTTTTGAACACTGAAGCTTTCTTT